What follows describes a single TCR beta chain. PCR was performed using 60 Vbeta and 13 Jbeta primers. Method: immunoSEQ multiplex PCR; TCRdb's copy keeps in-frame clones and lacks some. The sample has under 95,000 clones, roughly 74% seen once; the top ten hold roughly 2%. This specimen belongs to a study of cytomegalovirus exposure and HLA in healthy donors. The CDR3 length is 12 residues. The germline gives CDR1 SGHNT, CDR2 YYREEE (reference sequence). The J segment lost 5 bases and the V segment lost 8 bases, leaving 5 bases of the junction unmatched. This chain joins TRBV5-4 and TRBJ2-5; 8 bases map to TRBD1. What was sequenced was PBMCs. The sequence was collected from a man aged 40-55 years in good health and CMV-seronegative. This CDR3 is CASGQGGETQYF. The CDR3, as DNA: TGTGCCAGTGGACAGGGAGGTGAGACCCAGTACTTC.